This T cell receptor beta chain was recorded in a study of cytomegalovirus exposure and HLA in healthy donors. Primers for the PCR totalled 60 Vbeta and 13 Jbeta. Method: immunoSEQ multiplex PCR; TCRdb's copy keeps in-frame clones and lacks some. The sample lists about 98,000 clones, more than 60% occurring once. Sequencing was performed on PBMCs. The receptor was derived from a man aged 50 to 59 in good health and CMV-seronegative.

Written as DNA, the CDR3 is TGTGCCAGCAGTCCGCAGGGGGGATCTGGAAACACCATATATTTT. Translated: CASSPQGGSGNTIYF. The J gene is TRBJ1-3, the V gene TRBV6-6, with 7 positions matching TRBD1. The CDR3 runs to 15 residues. The germline V gene encodes CDR1 MNHNY and CDR2 SVGAGI (reference sequence). Losses at the gene ends were 5 bases for V and 1 base for J; bases not matched to a gene: 5.